The 18 T cell receptor beta chains presented below share a single source sample, sequenced in a study of T cells in women clearing cervical HPV infection. Method: immunoSEQ multiplex PCR; TCRdb's copy keeps in-frame clones and lacks some. Here the sample table reports approximately 49,000 clones. The sample taken for sequencing was blood buffy coat. The receptors here all came from a woman aged 18 to 69 with a cervical HPV16 infection that either progressed to CIN3+ or cleared (not recorded which).

Note on this clone: Read data end 3 residues before the CDR3 end; the end is taken from the germline J gene. The chain has TRBV30 and TRBJ1-5, with 7 bases identical to TRBD1. The CDR3 is 15 amino acids. The germline gives CDR1 GTSNPN, CDR2 SVGIG (reference sequence). V dropped 2 bases and J dropped 2; count of bases not matched to a gene: 6. CDR3 sequence reads: CAWSKGASGNQPQHF. CDR3 DNA, as far as it was read: TGTGCCTGGAGTAAGGGGGCTTCGGGCAATCAGCCC.

Notes on this clone: The read terminates 3 residues before the CDR3 end, so the remaining end is supplied by the germline J gene. The V call is TRBV5-8, the J call TRBJ2-7, with D unresolved. CDR1 and CDR2 (germline): SGHTS, YDEGEE. The CDR3 contains 13 residues. V was cut by 1 base and J by 3 bases, with 8 bases left in between. The DNA read from the CDR3 is TGTGCCAGCAGCTTGCTACAGCTCTACGAG. Protein product: CASSLLQLYE. The whole CDR3 is CASSLLQLYEQYF.

A word on this clone: The missing CDR3 end, 3 residues past where the read stops, is filled in from the germline J gene. The chain couples TRBV5-4 to TRBJ1-2; 7 bases are shared with TRBD1. Germline V gives CDR1 SGHNT, CDR2 YYREEE (reference sequence). Trimming cost V 5 bases and J 4 bases; bases outside gene matches: 14. The CDR3 is made up of 16 amino acids. CDR3 bases read: TGTGCCAGCAGGCGACAACGACAGGGTTCCGTCTATGGC. It is translated as CASRRQRQGSVYG. The CDR3 in its entirety is CASRRQRQGSVYGYTF.

As concerns this clone: The read gets to within 3 residues of the CDR3 end, and the germline J gene fills in the rest. The V gene is TRBV5-1, the J gene TRBJ2-3, with no clear D. Per the germline V gene, CDR1 is SGHRS and CDR2 is YFSETQ. There are 13 residues in the CDR3. Trimming removed 0 bases from V and 7 bases from J, with 9 bases in between. The sequenced part of the CDR3 DNA is TGCGCCAGCAGCTTGGCCGACGGGTATACG. Translating gives CASSLADGYT. From start to end, the CDR3 is CASSLADGYTQYF.

Concerning this clone: The read gets to within 3 residues of the CDR3 end, and the germline J gene fills in the rest. V gene TRBV28 combines with J gene TRBJ1-2, with D tentatively TRBD1 (5 bases). Germline CDR1 and CDR2: MDHEN and SYDVKM. The CDR3 runs to 13 residues. Incomplete CDR3 DNA: TGTGCCAGCAGTTTAAGAGGGGATAGGGGC. Translation gives CASSLRGDRG. The CDR3 in its entirety is CASSLRGDRGYTF.

Notes on this clone: The read halts 3 residues ahead of the CDR3 end, with the missing end drawn from the germline J gene. This rearrangement joins TRBV5-1 to TRBJ1-1, with D maybe TRBD1 (6 bases). The CDR3 contains 13 residues. CDR1 is SGHRS and CDR2 is YFSETQ in the germline V gene. V lost 5 bases and J 4 bases, leaving 12 bases between the germline ends. CDR3 sequence reads: CASRLDRTTEAFF. Partial CDR3 DNA: TGCGCCAGCAGGTTAGACAGGACCACTGAA.

This chain's CDR3 is CASSSPGGRVSGANVLTF. CDR3 DNA, as far as it was read: TGCGCCAGCAGCTCCCCGGGGGGGCGGGTATCTGGGGCCAACGTC. This rearrangement joins TRBV5-1 to TRBJ2-6, with 8 bases identical to TRBD2. The sequence runs out 3 residues before the end of the CDR3; the remainder is reconstructed from the germline J gene. This CDR3 has 18 amino acids. Germline values: CDR1 SGHRS, CDR2 YFSETQ. V lost 3 bases, J lost 1 base, and 9 bases stayed unmatched. The full variable domain, in which reference TRBV5-1 and TRBJ2-6 provide the parts outside the CDR3, is KAGVTQTPRYLIKTRGQQVTLSCSPISGHRSVSWYQQTPGQGLQFLFEYFSETQRNKGNFPGRFSGRQFSNSRSEMNVSTLELGDSALYLCASSSPGGRVSGANVLTFGAGSRLTVL.

CDR3 DNA, as far as it was read: TGTGCCAGCCGGGACAGGGGAACTAGCGGGTATCAATCCGAG. Translated: CASRDRGTSGYQSE. The entire CDR3 sequence reads CASRDRGTSGYQSEQYF. This chain joins TRBV2 and TRBJ2-7; D perhaps matches TRBD1 (10 bases). The CDR3 goes on 3 residues after the read ends, and that part is filled in from the germline J gene. The germline V gene has CDR1 SNHLY and CDR2 FYNNEI. V shed 8 bases and J shed 6 bases, with 29 bases lying between them. The CDR3 spans 17 residues. The complete variable domain, with remaining parts taken from reference TRBV2 and TRBJ2-7, reads EPEVTQTPSHQVTQMGQEVILRCVPISNHLYFYWYRQILGQKVEFLVSFYNNEISEKSEIFDDQFSVERPDGSNFTLKIRSTKLEDSAMYFCASRDRGTSGYQSEQYFGPGTRLTVT.

Note on this clone: The read ends 3 residues before the CDR3 terminus; that terminus is restored from the germline J gene. The chain employs TRBV5-6 and TRBJ2-3; D gene ambiguous. This CDR3 is 12 amino acids long. The V end was cut by 4 bases, the J end by 6 bases, with 9 bases between. Germline V gene lookup returns CDR1 SGHDT and CDR2 YYEEEE. Partial CDR3 DNA: TGTGCCAGCAGCCCCTCCAGGGATACG. Its translation: CASSPSRDT. The CDR3, in full, reads CASSPSRDTQYF. The full variable domain, in which reference TRBV5-6 and TRBJ2-3 provide the parts outside the CDR3, is DAGVTQSPTHLIKTRGQQVTLRCSPKSGHDTVSWYQQALGQGPQFIFQYYEEEERQRGNFPDRFSGHQFPNYSSELNVNALLLGDSALYLCASSPSRDTQYFGPGTRLTVL.

Regarding this clone: With the read ending 3 residues before the CDR3 end, the germline J gene is used to fill in that end. V is TRBV28 and J is TRBJ1-1, with 10 bases aligning to TRBD1. The CDR3 is 18 residues long. Germline V lookup: CDR1 MDHEN, CDR2 SYDVKM. V gave up 5 bases and J gave up 1 base; unmatched junction bases: 13. CDR3 DNA (partial): TGTGCCAGCAGTCTGGGACAGGGGCCTTTTATGGCGAACACTGAA. As protein: CASSLGQGPFMANTE. The full CDR3 is CASSLGQGPFMANTEAFF. The entire variable domain, with the rest obtained from reference TRBV28 and TRBJ1-1, is as follows: DVKVTQSSRYLVKRTGEKVFLECVQDMDHENMFWYRQDPGLGLRLIYFSYDVKMKEKGDIPEGYSVSREKKERFSLILESASTNQTSMYLCASSLGQGPFMANTEAFFGQGTRLTVV.

As regards this clone: With the read ending 3 residues before the CDR3 end, the germline J gene is used to fill in that end. The V gene is TRBV7-3, the J gene TRBJ2-5; 7 bases are shared with TRBD2. The CDR3 loop spans 15 amino acids. The J segment lost 5 bases and the V segment lost 5 bases, leaving 11 bases of the junction unmatched. Germline V gene data show CDR1 as SGHTA and CDR2 as FQGTGA. CDR3 DNA (partial): TGTGCCAGCAGCCCCGACCCAGGGCGGGGGGAGACC. Translated, it gives CASSPDPGRGET. The whole CDR3 protein reads CASSPDPGRGETQYF.

Details on this clone: The DNA ends 3 residues before the CDR3 does, and the rest of the CDR3 is filled in from the germline J gene. The J gene is TRBJ2-1, the V gene TRBV7-2; 15 bases align to TRBD2. Germline V gene sequence: CDR1 SGHTA, CDR2 FQGNSA. The CDR3 extends over 15 amino acids. V lost 6 bases and J lost 5; bases outside the gene matches: 2. The CDR3 region is CASSRTSGGDNEQFF. The covered CDR3 bases are TGTGCCAGCAGTCGGACTAGCGGGGGGGACAATGAG. The full variable domain, in which reference TRBV7-2 and TRBJ2-1 provide the parts outside the CDR3, is GAGVSQSPSNKVTEKGKDVELRCDPISGHTALYWYRQSLGQGLEFLIYFQGNSAPDKSGLPSDRFSAERTGGSVSTLTIQRTQQEDSAVYLCASSRTSGGDNEQFFGPGTRLTVL.

Comment on this clone: The read halts 3 residues ahead of the CDR3 end, with the missing end drawn from the germline J gene. The rearrangement uses TRBV6-2 or TRBV6-3 and TRBJ1-1; D remains ambiguous. Germline V gives CDR1 MNHEY, CDR2 SVGEGT. The CDR3 is 14 residues long. Trimming removed 4 bases from V and 1 base from J, with 10 bases in between. CDR3 in amino acids: CASSFQIPNTEAFF. Incomplete CDR3 DNA: TGTGCCAGCAGTTTTCAGATACCGAACACTGAA.

About this clone itself: The CDR3 end is not reached by the read, which stops 3 residues before it; the germline J gene fills it in. The chain combines TRBV10-3 with TRBJ1-2; 9 bases are shared with TRBD1. The V gene end was trimmed by 1 base and the J gene end by 7 bases; junction bases not matched to a gene: 4. This CDR3 region has 14 residues. Germline V lookup: CDR1 ENHRY, CDR2 SYGVKD. The CDR3 spells CAISEWGQGGGYTF. CDR3 bases read: TGTGCCATCAGTGAGTGGGGACAGGGTGGTGGC.

Of note for this clone: Sequencing ends 3 residues short of the CDR3 end; the germline J gene provides the rest. The rearrangement links TRBV19 to TRBJ2-7; 8 nucleotides align to TRBD1. Unmatched junction bases numbered 13, after V lost 4 bases and J lost 5 bases. The CDR3 contains 16 residues. Per germline, CDR1 LNHDA and CDR2 SQIVND (reference sequence). CDR3 protein: CASSRGPLTGVHEQYF. The CDR3 bases that were read are TGTGCCAGTAGTAGGGGCCCCCTGACAGGGGTGCACGAG.

To note about this clone: The read ends 3 residues shy of where the CDR3 ends; the end is completed using the germline J gene. This rearrangement joins TRBV18 to TRBJ2-7, with 8 bases identical to TRBD1. The length of the CDR3 is 15 residues. Germline V CDR1 and CDR2: KGHSH, LQKENI. Trimming cost V 3 bases and J 4 bases; bases outside gene matches: 8. The CDR3 bases that were read are TGTGCCAGCTCACCCCTCCCAGGGGGCTCTTACGAG. This encodes CASSPLPGGSYE. The full CDR3 protein is CASSPLPGGSYEQYF.

The sequenced CDR3 bases are TGTGCCTGGACCAGGGATATGAACACTGAA. It encodes CAWTRDMNTE. From start to end, the CDR3 is CAWTRDMNTEAFF. The rearrangement uses TRBV30 and TRBJ1-1; D may be TRBD1 (5 bases). Read data end 3 residues before the CDR3 end; the end is taken from the germline J gene. The germline CDR1 and CDR2 sequences are GTSNPN and SVGIG (reference sequence). Trimming shortened V by 4 bases and J by 0 bases, and 9 bases separated the two germline ends. This CDR3 has 13 residues.

Points on this clone: Sequencing ends 3 residues short of the CDR3 end; the germline J gene provides the rest. The V and J genes are TRBV5-1 and TRBJ2-5, with 9 bases identical to TRBD1. Germline lookup yields CDR1 SGHRS and CDR2 YFSETQ. V was clipped by 2 bases and J by 0 bases; unmatched bases: 2. There are 15 residues in the CDR3. The CDR3 bases that were read are TGCGCCAGCAGCTTCGACAGGGGGTACCAAGAGACC. This encodes CASSFDRGYQET. The whole CDR3 protein is CASSFDRGYQETQYF.